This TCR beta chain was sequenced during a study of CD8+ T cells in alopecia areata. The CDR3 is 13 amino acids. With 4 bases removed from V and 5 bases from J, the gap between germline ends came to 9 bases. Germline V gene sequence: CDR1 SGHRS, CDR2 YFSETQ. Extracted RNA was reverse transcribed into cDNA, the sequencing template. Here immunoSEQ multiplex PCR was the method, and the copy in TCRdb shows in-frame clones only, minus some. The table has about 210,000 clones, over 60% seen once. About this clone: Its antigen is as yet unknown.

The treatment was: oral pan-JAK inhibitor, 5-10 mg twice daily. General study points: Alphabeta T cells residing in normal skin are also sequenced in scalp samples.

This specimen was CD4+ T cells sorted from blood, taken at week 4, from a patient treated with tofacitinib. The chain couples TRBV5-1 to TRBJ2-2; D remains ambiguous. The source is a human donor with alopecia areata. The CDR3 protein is CASSVTATGELFF. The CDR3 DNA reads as TGCGCCAGCAGCGTGACCGCTACCGGGGAGCTGTTTTTT.